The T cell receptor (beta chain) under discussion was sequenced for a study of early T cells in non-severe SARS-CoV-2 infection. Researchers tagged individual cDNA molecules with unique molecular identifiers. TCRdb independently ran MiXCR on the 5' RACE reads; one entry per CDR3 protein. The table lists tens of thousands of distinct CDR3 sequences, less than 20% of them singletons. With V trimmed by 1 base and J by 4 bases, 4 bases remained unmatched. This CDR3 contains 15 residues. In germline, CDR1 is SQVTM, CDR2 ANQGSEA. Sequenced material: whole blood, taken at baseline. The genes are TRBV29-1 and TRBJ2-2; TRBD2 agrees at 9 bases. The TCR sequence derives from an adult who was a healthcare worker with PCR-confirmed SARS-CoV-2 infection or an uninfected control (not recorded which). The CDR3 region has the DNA TGCAGCGTTGAAGGAGCGGGAGGTATCACCGGGGAGCTGTTTTTT. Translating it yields CSVEGAGGITGELFF.